The clone carrying this T cell receptor (beta chain) was seen ten or more times. Its cognate antigen is unknown. The sample belongs to a study of T cell repertoires in cytomegalovirus infection. Background on the study: From public TCR beta signatures came an indication of both CMV infection and matching HLA type.

TCRdb re-called the reads with MiXCR, one entry per CDR3 protein. The table has about 460,000 distinct CDR3 sequences, 10% to 12% seen once. Study results and limitations: The ex vivo response was dominated by HLA-C-restricted CMV-specific TCR beta clonotypes. Using cumulative public TCR beta family frequency, the authors identified those who carried CMV together with the relevant HLA.

The sequence was collected from a human donor in good health (CMV status not recorded). Some clones in this sample may be carry-over from other donors' samples. Sequencing used PBMCs.

CDR3 in amino acids: CASSITGMNTEAFF. The CDR3 DNA reads as TGTGCCAGCAGCATCACAGGCATGAACACTGAAGCTTTCTTT. The V and J genes are TRBV7-3 and TRBJ1-1; D possibly corresponds to TRBD1 (5 bases). The CDR3 is made up of 14 amino acids. V shed 5 bases and J shed 0 bases, with 10 bases lying between them. CDR1 is SGHTA and CDR2 is FQGTGA in the germline V gene. Using reference TRBV7-3 and TRBJ1-1 for the parts outside the CDR3, the full variable domain is GAGVSQTPSNKVTEKGKYVELRCDPISGHTALYWYRQSLGQGPEFLIYFQGTGAADDSGLPNDRFFAVRPEGSVSTLKIQRTERGDSAVYLCASSITGMNTEAFFGQGTRLTVV.